In its sample, the clone carrying this T cell receptor (beta chain) was seen a few times. These data are taken from a study of blood T cell repertoires in COVID-19. This CDR3 is 16 amino acids long. Germline V gives CDR1 LNHDA, CDR2 SQIVND (reference sequence). V lost 4 bases to trimming and J lost 3 bases; unmatched junction nucleotides: 9. Libraries were prepared by immunoSEQ multiplex PCR; TCRdb keeps only in-frame clonotypes and omits some of them. The sample yields some 200,000 clones, roughly 84% seen once. The chain uses TRBV19 and TRBJ2-3, with 8 bases identical to TRBD2. The sample consisted of peripheral blood. This receptor was identified in a human donor with acute or convalescent COVID-19. The donor label of this sample is uncertain. CDR3 protein: CASSTSAGVATDTQYF. CDR3 nucleotide sequence: TGTGCCAGTAGTACATCAGCGGGAGTCGCGACAGATACGCAGTATTTT. Complete variable domain (other parts from reference TRBV19 and TRBJ2-3): DGGITQSPKYLFRKEGQNVTLSCEQNLNHDAMYWYRQDPGQGLRLIYYSQIVNDFQKGDIAEGYSVSREKKESFPLTVTSAQKNPTAFYLCASSTSAGVATDTQYFGPGTRLTVL.